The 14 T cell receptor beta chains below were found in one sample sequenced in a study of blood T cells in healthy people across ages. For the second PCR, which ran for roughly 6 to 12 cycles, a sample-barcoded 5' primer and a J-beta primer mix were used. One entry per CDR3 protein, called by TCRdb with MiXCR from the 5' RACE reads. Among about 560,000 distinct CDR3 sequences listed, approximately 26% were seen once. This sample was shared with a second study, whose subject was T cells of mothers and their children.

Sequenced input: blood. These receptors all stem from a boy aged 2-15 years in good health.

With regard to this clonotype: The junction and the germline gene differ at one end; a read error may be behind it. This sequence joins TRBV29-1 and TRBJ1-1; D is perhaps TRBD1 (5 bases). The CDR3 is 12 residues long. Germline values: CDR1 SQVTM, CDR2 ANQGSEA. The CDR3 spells CSVVGTYTEALF. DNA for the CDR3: TGCAGCGTTGTAGGGACTTATACTGAAGCTCTCTTT.

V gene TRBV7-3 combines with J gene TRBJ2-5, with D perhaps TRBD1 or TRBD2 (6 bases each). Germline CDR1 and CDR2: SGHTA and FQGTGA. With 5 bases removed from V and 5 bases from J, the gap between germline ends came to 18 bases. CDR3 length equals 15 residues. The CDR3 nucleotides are TGTGCCAGCAGCCCATACGGGGGCGTAGGGGAGACCCAGTACTTC. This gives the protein CASSPYGGVGETQYF.

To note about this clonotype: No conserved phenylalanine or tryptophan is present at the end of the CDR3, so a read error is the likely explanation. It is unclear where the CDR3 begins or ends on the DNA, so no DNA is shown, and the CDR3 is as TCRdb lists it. The chain's CDR3 is CASSLDRT. The chain uses TRBV12-3 or TRBV12-4 and TRBJ2-7; the D segment call TRBD1 is taken from the table without a DNA check. The CDR3 numbers 8 amino acids, ends counted.

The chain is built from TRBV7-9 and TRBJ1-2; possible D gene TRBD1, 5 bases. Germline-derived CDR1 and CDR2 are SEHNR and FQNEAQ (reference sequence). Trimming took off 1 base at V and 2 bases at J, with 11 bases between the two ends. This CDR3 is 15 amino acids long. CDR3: CASSLGETDNYGYTF. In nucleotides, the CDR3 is TGTGCCAGCAGCTTAGGGGAGACAGACAACTATGGCTACACCTTC.

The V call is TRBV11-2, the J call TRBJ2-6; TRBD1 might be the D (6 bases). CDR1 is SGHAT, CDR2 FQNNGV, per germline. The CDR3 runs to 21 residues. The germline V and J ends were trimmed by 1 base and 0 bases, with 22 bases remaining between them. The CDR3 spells CASSLGWFSTGLRSGANVLTF. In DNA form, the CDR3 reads TGTGCCAGCAGCTTAGGTTGGTTCTCGACAGGACTCCGCTCTGGGGCCAACGTCCTGACTTTC.

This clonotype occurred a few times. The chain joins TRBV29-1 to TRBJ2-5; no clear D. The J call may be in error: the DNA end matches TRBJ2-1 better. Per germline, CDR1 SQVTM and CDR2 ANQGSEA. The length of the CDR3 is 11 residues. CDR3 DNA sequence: TGCAGCGTCGCTGCTCTCAATGAGCAGTTCTTC. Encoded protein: CSVAALNEQFF.

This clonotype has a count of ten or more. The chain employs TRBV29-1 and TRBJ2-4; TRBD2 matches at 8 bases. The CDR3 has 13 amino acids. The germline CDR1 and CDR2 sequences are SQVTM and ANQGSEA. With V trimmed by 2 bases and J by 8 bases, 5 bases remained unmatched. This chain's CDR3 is CSVEITAGDIQYF. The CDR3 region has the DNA TGCAGCGTTGAAATCACAGCGGGGGACATTCAGTACTTC.

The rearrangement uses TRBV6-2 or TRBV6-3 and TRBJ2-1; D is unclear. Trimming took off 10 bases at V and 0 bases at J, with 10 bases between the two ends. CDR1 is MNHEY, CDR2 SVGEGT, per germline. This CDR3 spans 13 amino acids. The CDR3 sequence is CATRISSYNEQFF. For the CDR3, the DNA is TGTGCCACCCGAATAAGCTCCTACAATGAGCAGTTCTTC.

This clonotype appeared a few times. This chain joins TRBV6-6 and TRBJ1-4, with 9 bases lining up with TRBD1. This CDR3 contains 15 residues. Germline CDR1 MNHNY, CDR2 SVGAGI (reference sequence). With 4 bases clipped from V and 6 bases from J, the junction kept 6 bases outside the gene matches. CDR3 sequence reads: CASSSSTGGDEKLFF. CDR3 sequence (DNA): TGTGCCAGCAGTTCCTCTACAGGGGGCGATGAAAAACTGTTTTTT.

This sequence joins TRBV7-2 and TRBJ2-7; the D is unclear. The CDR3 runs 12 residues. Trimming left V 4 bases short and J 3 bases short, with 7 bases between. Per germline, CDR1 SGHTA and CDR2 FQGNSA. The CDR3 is CASSSIFYEQYF. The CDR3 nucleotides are TGTGCCAGCAGCTCGATCTTCTACGAGCAGTACTTC.

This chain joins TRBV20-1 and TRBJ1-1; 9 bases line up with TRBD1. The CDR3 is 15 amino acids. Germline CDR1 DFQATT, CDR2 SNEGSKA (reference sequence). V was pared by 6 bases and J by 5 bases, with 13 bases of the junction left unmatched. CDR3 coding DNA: TGCAGTGCCCTTAACAGGGGGCGATATGAGACTGAAGCTTTCTTT. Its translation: CSALNRGRYETEAFF.

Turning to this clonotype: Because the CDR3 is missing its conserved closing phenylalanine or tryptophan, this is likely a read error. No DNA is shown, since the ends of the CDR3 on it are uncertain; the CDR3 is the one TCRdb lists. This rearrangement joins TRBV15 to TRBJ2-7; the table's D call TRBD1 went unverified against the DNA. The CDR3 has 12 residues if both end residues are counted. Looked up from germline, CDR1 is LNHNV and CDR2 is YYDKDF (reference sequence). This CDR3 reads CATSRDMGQGDS.

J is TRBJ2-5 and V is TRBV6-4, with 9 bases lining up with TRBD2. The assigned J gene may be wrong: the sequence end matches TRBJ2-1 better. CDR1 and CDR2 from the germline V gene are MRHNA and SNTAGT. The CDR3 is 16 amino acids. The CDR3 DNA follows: TGTGCCAGCAGTGACGAGCTAGCGGGACCTTACAATGAGCAGTTCTTC. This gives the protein CASSDELAGPYNEQFF.

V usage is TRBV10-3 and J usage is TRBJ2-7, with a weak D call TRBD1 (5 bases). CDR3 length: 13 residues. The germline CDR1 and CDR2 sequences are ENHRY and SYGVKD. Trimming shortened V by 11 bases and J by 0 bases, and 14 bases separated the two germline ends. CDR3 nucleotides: TGTGCCTCCAGGGCCCCGAGCTCCTACGAGCAGTACTTC. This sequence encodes CASRAPSSYEQYF.